This paragraph covers one TCR beta chain sequence. Its matching antigen is unknown. The sample is drawn from a study of T cells in Graves' hyperthyroidism and ophthalmopathy. Broader study findings: The model predicted ophthalmopathy a median around 6 months before onset.

Amplification targeted TCR beta CDR3 regions from RNA transcripts. Primed by the HTBI set, a first-round RT-PCR was run on the TCR CDR3. TCRdb itself ran the multiplex PCR reads through MiXCR, one entry per CDR3 protein. Among about 400,000 distinct CDR3 sequences listed, around 14% were seen once. The ends lost 1 base at V and 6 bases at J; junction bases unmatched: 2. Germline V gene sequence: CDR1 KGHSH, CDR2 LQKENI. The CDR3 spans 14 residues. The patients, who ranged from 18 to 65 in age, presented with newly diagnosed hyperthyroidism lasting under 2 months. It was roughly 10 ml of fresh peripheral blood that supplied the PBMCs.

The chain is built from TRBV18 and TRBJ2-2, with 7 bases aligning to TRBD1. This TCR came from a woman younger than 45 with Graves' hyperthyroidism. What was sequenced was blood. CDR3 nucleotides: TGTGCCAGCTCACCACAGGGGGCAGCCGGGGAGCTGTTTTTT. Translated: CASSPQGAAGELFF.